Following are 12 T cell receptor beta chains from one sample sequenced in a study of T-cell reconstitution after alpha-beta-depleted transplantation in children. The library targeted TCRbeta and was prepared with unique molecular identifiers. TCRdb processed the PCR reads anew with MiXCR; each CDR3 protein has one entry. There are around 380,000 distinct CDR3 sequences in the sample; roughly a tenth occur only once, and over 4.5% lies in the top ten. The material sequenced was PBMCs from the stem cell graft donor, taken from the stem cell graft. The receptors derive from a human donor who donated a stem cell graft to a child with acute myeloid leukemia.

This sequence joins TRBV12-3 or TRBV12-4 and TRBJ1-5; 8 bases line up with TRBD1. This CDR3 has 19 amino acids. The J segment lost 2 bases and the V segment lost 7 bases, leaving 19 bases of the junction unmatched. The CDR3 sequence is CASIPRRAGGGLGNQPQHF. The CDR3 coding sequence is TGTGCCAGCATACCTAGGCGGGCAGGGGGCGGACTAGGCAATCAGCCCCAGCATTTT.

This clonotype was seen a handful of times. The J gene is TRBJ2-3, the V gene TRBV12-3 or TRBV12-4; possibly TRBD2 for D (5 bases). CDR3 length: 13 amino acids. The V end lost 11 bases, the J end lost 6 bases, and 18 bases lay between the germline ends. Here the CDR3 reads CAEAVSLSDTQYF. Here the CDR3 DNA reads TGTGCCGAAGCGGTTAGCTTATCGGATACGCAGTATTTT.

The V call is TRBV4-1, the J call TRBJ2-2; 10 bases map to TRBD2. The CDR3 has 15 amino acids. Germline-derived CDR1 and CDR2 are MGHRA and YSYEKL. V was pared by 1 base and J by 6 bases, with 2 bases of the junction left unmatched. This CDR3 reads CASSQVLAGAGELFF. The CDR3 DNA reads as TGCGCCAGCAGCCAAGTTCTAGCGGGGGCCGGGGAGCTGTTTTTT.

The rearrangement joins TRBV20-1 to TRBJ2-2; D is perhaps TRBD2 (6 bases). Germline-derived CDR1 and CDR2 are DFQATT and SNEGSKA (reference sequence). V was pared by 5 bases and J by 2 bases, with 12 bases between. This CDR3 comprises 14 residues. Written as DNA, the CDR3 is TGCAGTGCTGTTCAGCGGGCTAACACCGGGGAGCTGTTTTTT. Translated: CSAVQRANTGELFF.

This clonotype was found a few times. CDR3 DNA sequence: TGTGCCAGCAGCCTCGGCGACAGGGGGCCCTACAATGAGCAGTTCTTC. Translated, it gives CASSLGDRGPYNEQFF. The V call is TRBV14, the J call TRBJ2-1; 10 positions match TRBD1. Trimming cost V 4 bases and J 2 bases; bases outside gene matches: 5. The CDR3 totals 16 residues. Germline values: CDR1 SGHDN, CDR2 FVKESK. The variable domain in full, with the rest retrieved from reference TRBV14 and TRBJ2-1, is EAGVTQFPSHSVIEKGQTVTLRCDPISGHDNLYWYRRVMGKEIKFLLHFVKESKQDESGMPNNRFLAERTGGTYSTLKVQPAELEDSGVYFCASSLGDRGPYNEQFFGPGTRLTVL.

This chain connects TRBV4-1 to TRBJ2-2; maybe TRBD1 (6 bases). Between the trimmed V and J ends, which lost 1 base and 7 bases, there was a span of 10 bases. CDR1 is MGHRA and CDR2 is YSYEKL in the germline V gene. The CDR3 consists of 14 residues. The CDR3 is CASSQGGRVGELFF. Here the CDR3 DNA reads TGCGCCAGCAGCCAAGGGGGGCGAGTCGGGGAGCTGTTTTTT.

This clonotype was found a few times. V usage is TRBV24-1 and J usage is TRBJ2-3; D is undetermined. The CDR3 sequence is 15 residues long. Trimming cost V 3 bases and J 5 bases, with 14 bases left between them. The germline V gene encodes CDR1 KGHDR and CDR2 SFDVKD. The CDR3 is CATSDPGGLGDTQYF. The CDR3 nucleotides read TGTGCCACCAGTGATCCGGGCGGATTAGGAGATACGCAGTATTTT.

The rearrangement links TRBV25-1 to TRBJ2-1, with TRBD2 matching 10 bases. In germline, CDR1 is MGHDK, CDR2 SYGVNS. J was trimmed by 0 bases and V by 2 bases; bases with no gene match: 22. This CDR3 region has 23 residues. The CDR3 DNA sequence: TGTGCCAGCAGTGAAGGTCAGGCTCCTAGCGGGAGCCCCCAACCCCGCTCCTACAATGAGCAGTTCTTC. It yields the protein CASSEGQAPSGSPQPRSYNEQFF.

The chain joins TRBV15 to TRBJ1-1, with TRBD1 as a possible D gene (5 bases). The CDR3 consists of 14 residues. Trimming stripped 1 base from V and 6 bases from J, with 12 bases between. CDR1 is LNHNV and CDR2 is YYDKDF in the germline V gene (reference sequence). The CDR3 DNA reads as TGTGCCACCAGCAGAGGGGGGAACAAGCCTGAAGCTTTCTTT. It codes for CATSRGGNKPEAFF.

This clonotype was observed many times. V gene TRBV7-2 combines with J gene TRBJ2-5; D call uncertain. Germline V gives CDR1 SGHTA, CDR2 FQGNSA. With 0 bases removed from V and 4 bases from J, the gap between germline ends came to 12 bases. CDR3 length: 15 amino acids. The CDR3 coding sequence is TGTGCCAGCAGCTTAGCGCCATCACTGGTAGAGACCCAGTACTTC. This gives the protein CASSLAPSLVETQYF.

V gene TRBV10-3 combines with J gene TRBJ1-6; TRBD1 might be the D (5 bases). This CDR3 comprises 16 residues. CDR1 is ENHRY, CDR2 SYGVKD, per germline. Trimming stripped 0 bases from V and 5 bases from J, with 11 bases between. The DNA for the CDR3 is TGTGCCATCAGTGAGTCGATGGCAGGGAATAATTCACCCCTCCACTTT. Its protein is CAISESMAGNNSPLHF.

CDR3 sequence (DNA): TGTGCCAGCAGCTTCCGCCGCACAGATACGCAGTATTTT. Its translation: CASSFRRTDTQYF. The chain joins TRBV5-6 to TRBJ2-3; D call uncertain. Germline V gene data show CDR1 as SGHDT and CDR2 as YYEEEE. The length of the CDR3 is 13 residues. V dropped 2 bases and J dropped 1 base, with 5 bases sitting between them. Full variable domain (remainder filled in from reference TRBV5-6 and TRBJ2-3): DAGVTQSPTHLIKTRGQQVTLRCSPKSGHDTVSWYQQALGQGPQFIFQYYEEEERQRGNFPDRFSGHQFPNYSSELNVNALLLGDSALYLCASSFRRTDTQYFGPGTRLTVL.